This passage covers 32 T cell receptor beta chains from one sample sequenced in a study of cytomegalovirus exposure and HLA in healthy donors. PCR employed 60 Vbeta and 13 Jbeta primers. Profiling relied on immunoSEQ multiplex PCR, and the TCRdb table lists in-frame clones only, not all of them. In the table there are under 200,000 clones, about 80% of which are singletons. The specimen sequenced was PBMCs. The receptors derive from a woman in her late teens or twenties in good health and CMV-seropositive.

This clone was observed a single time. V usage is TRBV7-2 and J usage is TRBJ2-7; 10 positions agree with TRBD2. V lost 5 bases, J lost 2 bases, and 6 bases stayed unmatched. Germline loops: CDR1 SGHTA, CDR2 FQGNSA. This CDR3 region has 15 residues. Written as DNA, the CDR3 is TGTGCCAGCAGCGGGGGACTAGCGAGGGCCTACGAGCAGTACTTC. This codes for CASSGGLARAYEQYF.

The rearrangement uses TRBV10-2 and TRBJ2-4, with TRBD2 identical over 12 bases. Germline V gives CDR1 WSHSY, CDR2 SAAADI. V lost 7 bases, J lost 6 bases, and 7 bases stayed unmatched. This CDR3 has 15 amino acids. In DNA, the CDR3 is TGCGCCAGCATCTCGACGACTAGCGGGGGAAACATTCAGTACTTC. It is translated as CASISTTSGGNIQYF.

CDR3 amino acids: CASSVGQGVTYEQYF. CDR3 nucleotide sequence: TGTGCCAGTAGTGTCGGACAGGGGGTCACCTACGAGCAGTACTTC. This rearrangement joins TRBV19 to TRBJ2-5, with 10 bases that match TRBD1. The J call may not be correct, given that the DNA end is closer to TRBJ2-7. This CDR3 is built from 15 residues. CDR1 and CDR2 from the germline V gene are LNHDA and SQIVND (reference sequence).

The chain has TRBV25-1 and TRBJ2-5, with a tentative D call TRBD1 (6 bases). The CDR3 sequence is 14 residues long. CDR1 and CDR2 from the germline V gene are MGHDK and SYGVNS. V lost 2 bases and J 5 bases, leaving 12 bases between the germline ends. This CDR3 reads CASSEVSRGETQYF. CDR3 coding DNA: TGTGCCAGCAGTGAAGTCTCTAGGGGGGAGACCCAGTACTTC.

This chain uses TRBV5-6 with TRBJ2-7; a weak D match, TRBD1 (5 bases). Germline CDR1 SGHDT, CDR2 YYEEEE. The CDR3 has 16 residues. V gave up 5 bases and J gave up 2 bases, with 20 bases separating them. The CDR3 region has the DNA TGTGCCAGCAGGAAAACCCCCTCAGGGCACGCCTACGAGCAGTACGTC. The encoded protein is CASRKTPSGHAYEQYV.

On this clone: The same CDR3 also results from other DNA sequences found in this sample. V usage is TRBV7-6 and J usage is TRBJ1-1, with a tentative D call TRBD1 (5 bases). The CDR3 totals 14 residues. V was cut by 1 base and J by 4 bases, with 10 bases left in between. Germline V gene lookup returns CDR1 SGHVS and CDR2 FNYEAQ. The CDR3 loop is CASSLGQGFTEAFF. The CDR3 DNA follows: TGTGCCAGCAGCTTAGGTCAGGGTTTCACTGAAGCTTTCTTT.

This clone was observed a few times. This chain joins TRBV11-1 and TRBJ2-3; 9 bases are shared with TRBD2. Germline V gives CDR1 SGHAT, CDR2 FQDESV (reference sequence). The CDR3 has 18 residues. After removal of 0 bases from V and 4 bases from J, the junction contained 11 bases not matched to a gene. The CDR3 protein is CASSLAAGRGGWPDTQYF. DNA of the CDR3: TGTGCCAGCAGCTTAGCAGCTGGGCGGGGGGGCTGGCCAGATACGCAGTATTTT.

The rearrangement uses TRBV6-4 and TRBJ1-1, with D hard to call. From germline, CDR1 is MRHNA and CDR2 SNTAGT. The CDR3 has 14 residues. The germline V and J ends were trimmed by 3 bases and 1 base, with 9 bases remaining between them. The CDR3 loop reads CASSEKEGNTEAFF. The CDR3 DNA follows: TGTGCCAGCAGTGAGAAGGAGGGGAACACTGAAGCTTTCTTT.

The chain recombines TRBV30 with TRBJ2-5; D not certain. CDR1 and CDR2 from the germline V gene are GTSNPN and SVGIG (reference sequence). The CDR3 totals 11 residues. V was pared by 5 bases and J by 5 bases, with 9 bases between. CDR3 DNA: TGTGCCTGGGGGCTGGCGGAGACCCAGTACTTC. Its protein product is CAWGLAETQYF.

The chain carries TRBV5-4 and TRBJ1-2; the match to TRBD1 covers 7 bases. Trimming at V came to 4 bases and at J to 4 bases, leaving 10 bases not matched to a gene. This CDR3 region has 15 residues. Per the germline V gene, CDR1 is SGHNT and CDR2 is YYREEE (reference sequence). As DNA, the CDR3 is TGTGCCAGCAGCACCAAGACAGGGCCAACCTATGGCTACACCTTC. Its translation: CASSTKTGPTYGYTF. Based on the CDR3 plus reference TRBV5-4 and TRBJ1-2, the full variable domain is ETGVTQSPTHLIKTRGQQVTLRCSSQSGHNTVSWYQQALGQGPQFIFQYYREEENGRGNFPPRFSGLQFPNYSSELNVNALELDDSALYLCASSTKTGPTYGYTFGSGTRLTVV.

The chain uses TRBV7-8 and TRBJ2-1, with 9 bases that match TRBD1. This CDR3 has 14 amino acids. Germline V gives CDR1 SGHVS, CDR2 FQNEAQ. J lost 8 bases, V lost 5 bases, and 7 bases had no gene match. In DNA form, the CDR3 reads TGTGCCAGCAGCATCGGGACAGGGCGATATGAGCAGTTCTTC. Amino acids: CASSIGTGRYEQFF.

The chain recombines TRBV27 with TRBJ2-7; 10 bases line up with TRBD2. CDR1 MNHEY and CDR2 SMNVEV come from the germline V gene (reference sequence). The V gene end was trimmed by 4 bases and the J gene end by 4 bases; junction bases not matched to a gene: 7. The CDR3 runs to 15 residues. The CDR3 reads CASSSGSSGGYEQYV. The CDR3 DNA follows: TGTGCCAGCAGTTCCGGGTCTAGCGGGGGTTACGAGCAGTACGTC.

The chain couples TRBV6-1 to TRBJ1-1, with D possibly TRBD1 on 6 matching bases. V was shortened by 4 bases and J by 4 bases, with 16 bases between the two germline ends. CDR3 length: 15 residues. CDR1 and CDR2 (germline): MNHNS, SASEGT. The CDR3 bases are TGTGCCAGCAGTGTTTCACAGGGTTTAGGCACTGAAGCTTTCTTT. Translation: CASSVSQGLGTEAFF.

CDR3 nucleotide sequence: TGTGCCAGTAGTGCCTCGGGGTTCACTGAAGCTTTCTTT. Protein sequence: CASSASGFTEAFF. This rearrangement joins TRBV19 to TRBJ1-1; no reliable D call. The V end lost 5 bases, the J end lost 4 bases, and 11 bases lay between the germline ends. The CDR3 sequence is 13 residues long. Germline V lookup: CDR1 LNHDA, CDR2 SQIVND (reference sequence).

This chain connects TRBV27 to TRBJ2-2, with 11 nucleotides matching TRBD2. With V trimmed by 8 bases and J by 0 bases, 11 bases remained unmatched. This CDR3 is built from 18 residues. Germline lookup yields CDR1 MNHEY and CDR2 SMNVEV (reference sequence). Written as DNA, the CDR3 is TGTGCCAGCGCCTACCGGACTAGCGGGCGTCCGAACACCGGGGAGCTGTTTTTT. Amino acids: CASAYRTSGRPNTGELFF.

This sequence joins TRBV4-1 and TRBJ1-2, with D uncertain. V was shortened by 2 bases and J by 6 bases, with 16 bases between the two germline ends. Germline CDR1 MGHRA, CDR2 YSYEKL. This CDR3 comprises 15 residues. CDR3 sequence: CASSQPPEQPDGYTF. In DNA form, the CDR3 reads TGCGCCAGCAGCCAACCTCCTGAACAGCCGGATGGCTACACCTTC.

V usage is TRBV11-3 and J usage is TRBJ2-5, with D perhaps TRBD2 (5 bases). Trimming pared 1 base from V and 4 bases from J, leaving 22 bases between. The CDR3 runs 18 residues. Germline CDR1 reads SGHNT; CDR2 reads YENEEA. The CDR3 region is CASSLGNSFRSEGETQYF. In nucleotides, the CDR3 is TGTGCCAGCAGCTTAGGTAACTCCTTCCGAAGTGAGGGAGAGACCCAGTACTTC.

The chain couples TRBV6-4 to TRBJ2-1, with D maybe TRBD1 (6 bases). This CDR3 is 15 amino acids long. From germline, CDR1 is MRHNA and CDR2 SNTAGT. V was trimmed by 9 bases and J by 0 bases, leaving 15 bases between them. In DNA form, the CDR3 reads TGTGCCAGAAAGAAAAGGGGGAACTCCTACAATGAGCAGTTCTTC. This gives the protein CARKKRGNSYNEQFF.

V usage is TRBV4-1 and J usage is TRBJ2-2; D is perhaps TRBD1 (6 bases). V was cut by 4 bases and J by 4 bases, with 13 bases left in between. Germline V gene data show CDR1 as MGHRA and CDR2 as YSYEKL. The CDR3 extends over 15 amino acids. In DNA form, the CDR3 reads TGCGCCAGCAGCCCTCAGGGGACGGGCACCGGGGAGCTGTTTTTT. The encoded protein is CASSPQGTGTGELFF.

This chain connects TRBV28 to TRBJ1-2; 9 bases are a match to TRBD1. Germline V lookup: CDR1 MDHEN, CDR2 SYDVKM. The CDR3 has 12 residues. V was pared by 6 bases and J by 4 bases, with 0 bases of the junction left unmatched. The CDR3 nucleotides are TGTGCCAGCAGGACAGGGGGCTATGGCTACACCTTC. Its translation: CASRTGGYGYTF.

The chain links TRBV5-4 to TRBJ2-7; 11 bases align to TRBD1. The trim removed 4 bases at V and 6 bases at J, leaving 9 bases unmatched. The CDR3 has 15 residues. Germline assignment: CDR1 SGHNT and CDR2 YYREEE (reference sequence). Here the CDR3 reads CASSKVGQGASEQYV. CDR3 nucleotide sequence: TGTGCCAGCAGCAAGGTCGGACAGGGGGCGAGCGAGCAGTACGTC.

With regard to this clone: Distinct nucleotide sequences in the sample also encode this CDR3. CDR3 sequence reads: CASSVQGEQFF. Written as DNA, the CDR3 is TGTGCCAGCAGCGTTCAGGGTGAGCAGTTCTTC. V is TRBV9 and J is TRBJ2-1; D is possibly TRBD1 (5 bases). Germline-derived CDR1 and CDR2 are SGDLS and YYNGEE. The CDR3 is made up of 11 amino acids. V lost 2 bases, J lost 9 bases, and 6 bases lay in between.

V gene TRBV7-8 combines with J gene TRBJ2-4; the match to TRBD2 covers 14 bases. With 2 bases clipped from V and 7 bases from J, the junction kept 10 bases outside the gene matches. Germline-derived CDR1 and CDR2 are SGHVS and FQNEAQ. The CDR3 sequence is 18 residues long. This CDR3 is CASSLYQTSGGAINIQYF. The CDR3 region has the DNA TGTGCCAGCAGCTTATATCAGACTAGCGGGGGGGCCATTAACATTCAGTACTTC.

In this sample, this clone turned up once. The gene calls are TRBV10-3 and TRBJ2-4, with TRBD1 identical over 7 bases. The CDR3 sequence is 15 residues long. Germline assignment: CDR1 ENHRY and CDR2 SYGVKD. The junction had 9 bases not matched to a gene; V was cut back by 5 bases and J by 5 bases. The CDR3 protein is CAISTGTERENIQYF. CDR3 in DNA: TGTGCCATCAGTACTGGGACAGAGAGAGAAAACATTCAGTACTTC.

The rearrangement uses TRBV13 and TRBJ2-5; TRBD1 agrees at 9 bases. The length of the CDR3 is 14 residues. V shed 5 bases, J shed 2 bases, and the junction held 3 bases outside the gene matches. Germline V gene data show CDR1 as PRHDT and CDR2 as FYEKMQ (reference sequence). CDR3 sequence reads: CASSPGQGQETQYF. CDR3 DNA: TGTGCCAGCAGCCCCGGACAGGGGCAAGAGACCCAGTACTTC.

This clone was recorded only once. The rearrangement joins TRBV13 to TRBJ2-5; 11 bases agree with TRBD2. V gave up 2 bases and J gave up 5 bases; unmatched junction bases: 7. CDR1 is PRHDT, CDR2 FYEKMQ, per germline (reference sequence). The CDR3 is made up of 16 amino acids. In DNA, the CDR3 is TGTGCCAGCAGCTTAAGATTAGCGGGGGGGCTGGAGACCCAGTACTTC. Residues: CASSLRLAGGLETQYF.

V and J are TRBV29-1 and TRBJ1-5, with 8 bases that match TRBD1. Germline values: CDR1 SQVTM, CDR2 ANQGSEA. The CDR3 runs 12 residues. Trimming at V came to 5 bases and at J to 6 bases, leaving 3 bases not matched to a gene. This chain's CDR3 is CSVRTGSQPQHF. In DNA form, the CDR3 reads TGCAGCGTTCGGACAGGGAGTCAGCCCCAGCATTTT.

As to this clone: At one of its ends the junction is not consistent with the germline gene, which may arise from a read error. V is TRBV4-1 and J is TRBJ2-5; D remains unclear. The CDR3 contains 17 residues. CDR1 and CDR2 from the germline V gene are MGHRA and YSYEKL. The CDR3 spells CASSQRSQAPSQEAQYF. The CDR3 DNA reads as TGCGCCAGCAGCCAACGAAGCCAAGCCCCCTCTCAAGAGGCCCAGTACTTC.

This chain links TRBV6-1 with TRBJ1-1; D gene unclear. Trimming took off 4 bases at V and 5 bases at J, with 11 bases between the two ends. Germline V CDR1 and CDR2: MNHNS, SASEGT. The CDR3 is 13 residues long. CDR3 coding DNA: TGTGCCAGCAGTGCTTTGACGGGAACTGAAGCTTTCTTT. This encodes CASSALTGTEAFF.

The chain combines TRBV2 with TRBJ2-3, with D tentatively TRBD2 (6 bases). Germline V lookup: CDR1 SNHLY, CDR2 FYNNEI. Trimming stripped 10 bases from V and 1 base from J, with 15 bases between. There are 14 residues in the CDR3. CDR3: CATIAADRTDTQYF. The CDR3 bases are TGTGCCACAATAGCGGCCGACCGCACAGATACGCAGTATTTT.

The V gene is TRBV7-2, the J gene TRBJ1-5; no definite D call. The CDR3 sequence is 16 residues long. Trimming removed 2 bases at V and 5 bases at J, with 16 bases between. Germline V gives CDR1 SGHTA, CDR2 FQGNSA. CDR3 amino acids: CASSLSSSRRDQPQHF. The CDR3 DNA reads TGTGCCAGCAGCTTATCCTCGTCTCGACGGGATCAGCCCCAGCATTTT. Using reference TRBV7-2 and TRBJ1-5 for the parts outside the CDR3, the full variable domain is GAGVSQSPSNKVTEKGKDVELRCDPISGHTALYWYRQSLGQGLEFLIYFQGNSAPDKSGLPSDRFSAERTGGSVSTLTIQRTQQEDSAVYLCASSLSSSRRDQPQHFGDGTRLSIL.

This chain connects TRBV4-1 to TRBJ2-4; 7 bases map to TRBD1. The CDR3 covers 13 residues. Germline CDR1 and CDR2: MGHRA and YSYEKL. V lost 9 bases to trimming and J lost 8 bases; unmatched junction nucleotides: 10. CDR3: CASRGQGDYIQYF. CDR3 DNA sequence: TGCGCCAGTAGAGGGCAGGGGGATTACATTCAGTACTTC.